Following are 22 T cell receptor beta chains from one sample sequenced in a study of cytomegalovirus exposure and HLA in healthy donors. PCR used 60 Vbeta primers and 13 Jbeta primers. TCRdb's copy holds only in-frame clones and misses some; the assay was immunoSEQ multiplex PCR. The table has 55,000 or so clones, approximately 82% seen once. Sequencing was performed on PBMCs. The receptors originated from a man in his fifties in good health and CMV-seronegative.

This chain connects TRBV10-3 to TRBJ2-2; D not resolved. CDR1 is ENHRY and CDR2 is SYGVKD in the germline V gene. The CDR3 spans 14 residues. Between the trimmed V and J ends, which lost 2 bases and 1 base, there was a span of 5 bases. CDR3 sequence: CAISEPKNTGELFF. CDR3 nucleotide sequence: TGTGCCATCAGTGAGCCCAAGAACACCGGGGAGCTGTTTTTT.

The chain employs TRBV10-2 and TRBJ2-2, with TRBD1 matching over 7 bases. Trimming at V came to 6 bases and at J to 1 base, leaving 8 bases not matched to a gene. Germline V gene lookup returns CDR1 WSHSY and CDR2 SAAADI. CDR3 length: 16 amino acids. CDR3 DNA sequence: TGCGCCAGCAGAAAGACAGGGTCAGGGAACACCGGGGAGCTGTTTTTT. Translated: CASRKTGSGNTGELFF.

This clone came up a few times. This chain links TRBV5-1 with TRBJ1-4; TRBD1 might be the D (6 bases). The CDR3 has 15 amino acids. The V end was cut by 0 bases, the J end by 8 bases, with 14 bases between. The V gene's germline CDR1 is SGHRS and CDR2 YFSETQ. This CDR3 is CASSLAGGREEKLFF. The CDR3 coding sequence is TGCGCCAGCAGCTTGGCGGGGGGGCGTGAGGAAAAACTGTTTTTT.

The V and J genes are TRBV28 and TRBJ2-5; 16 positions agree with TRBD2. This CDR3 region has 21 residues. With 4 bases clipped from V and 1 base from J, the junction kept 15 bases outside the gene matches. Germline CDR1 reads MDHEN; CDR2 reads SYDVKM. As DNA, the CDR3 is TGTGCCAGCAGTTGGCCGGGACTAGCGGGGGGGACTCACGGAGGCCAAGAGACCCAGTACTTC. Residues: CASSWPGLAGGTHGGQETQYF.

This CDR3 is CSSRDLRTDTQYF. Written as DNA, the CDR3 is TGCAGCAGCCGGGACTTACGCACAGATACGCAGTATTTT. The J gene is TRBJ2-3, the V gene TRBV29-1; a weak D match, TRBD2 (6 bases). With 8 bases removed from V and 1 base from J, the gap between germline ends came to 13 bases. The CDR3 consists of 13 residues. Germline V CDR1 and CDR2: SQVTM, ANQGSEA.

J is TRBJ2-7 and V is TRBV4-1, with 9 bases matching TRBD1. Germline assignment: CDR1 MGHRA and CDR2 YSYEKL. V was pared by 1 base and J by 2 bases, with 6 bases of the junction left unmatched. The CDR3 is made up of 16 amino acids. The CDR3 loop is CASSQVFRDRAYEQYF. The CDR3 region has the DNA TGCGCCAGCAGCCAAGTCTTCCGGGACAGGGCCTACGAGCAGTACTTC.

This chain links TRBV11-3 with TRBJ2-3; TRBD2 might be the D (6 bases). Trimming removed 4 bases at V and 1 base at J, with 12 bases between. The CDR3 length is 15 residues. Germline V gene data show CDR1 as SGHNT and CDR2 as YENEEA. CDR3 DNA sequence: TGTGCCAGCAGCTCCCGGGACTCGGGCACAGATACGCAGTATTTT. It specifies CASSSRDSGTDTQYF.

J is TRBJ2-1 and V is TRBV27; TRBD2 aligns across 8 bases. Germline-derived CDR1 and CDR2 are MNHEY and SMNVEV (reference sequence). The CDR3 totals 14 residues. With 8 bases clipped from V and 5 bases from J, the junction kept 8 bases outside the gene matches. The CDR3 loop reads CASGRAGAHNEQFF. Written as DNA, the CDR3 is TGTGCCAGCGGACGAGCGGGGGCCCACAATGAGCAGTTCTTC.

The genes are TRBV29-1 and TRBJ1-5; TRBD1 is a possible D gene (6 bases). The CDR3 runs to 12 residues. V lost 6 bases and J lost 4, with 10 bases in between. CDR1 is SQVTM, CDR2 ANQGSEA, per germline. The CDR3 region is CSVGARNQPQHF. The CDR3 DNA sequence: TGCAGCGTGGGGGCCCGGAATCAGCCCCAGCATTTT.

The rearrangement joins TRBV10-3 to TRBJ1-1; D is perhaps TRBD1 (5 bases). The CDR3 contains 13 residues. Trimming took 4 bases from V and 6 from J, leaving 12 bases between them. Germline V gene lookup returns CDR1 ENHRY and CDR2 SYGVKD. CDR3 bases: TGTGCCATCAGTGGGGGGGTAGGGGCTGAAGCTTTCTTT. It is translated as CAISGGVGAEAFF.

In this sample, this clone turned up a few times. The chain is built from TRBV5-1 and TRBJ1-2; D perhaps matches TRBD1 (6 bases). CDR1 is SGHRS, CDR2 YFSETQ, per germline. The CDR3 totals 16 residues. The V end lost 4 bases, the J end lost 5 bases, and 21 bases lay between the germline ends. The CDR3 nucleotides are TGCGCCAGCAGCGTGGGGCCGGGGGGCGCCGGGTATGGCTACACCTTC. This translates into CASSVGPGGAGYGYTF.

V is TRBV7-9 and J is TRBJ2-1, with D uncertain. This CDR3 region has 13 residues. V lost 11 bases to trimming and J lost 2 bases, with 13 bases between them. CDR1 is SEHNR and CDR2 is FQNEAQ in the germline V gene (reference sequence). The CDR3 bases are TGTGCCCCACAGTCTCTGCCCTACAATGAGCAGTTCTTC. Translated, it gives CAPQSLPYNEQFF.

The chain employs TRBV11-2 and TRBJ2-7; unclear D gene. V lost 4 bases and J 4 bases, leaving 14 bases between the germline ends. Germline V gene sequence: CDR1 SGHAT, CDR2 FQNNGV. The CDR3 runs 14 residues. In nucleotides, the CDR3 is TGTGCCAGCAGCTCCACCCCCCCGGTATACGAGCAGTACTTC. It yields the protein CASSSTPPVYEQYF. Based on the CDR3 plus reference TRBV11-2 and TRBJ2-7, the full variable domain is EAGVAQSPRYKIIEKRQSVAFWCNPISGHATLYWYQQILGQGPKLLIQFQNNGVVDDSQLPKDRFSAERLKGVDSTLKIQPAKLEDSAVYLCASSSTPPVYEQYFGPGTRLTVT.

This chain uses TRBV27 with TRBJ1-2; maybe TRBD1 (5 bases). There are 14 residues in the CDR3. V gave up 3 bases and J gave up 0 bases, with 8 bases separating them. Germline lookup yields CDR1 MNHEY and CDR2 SMNVEV (reference sequence). CDR3 bases: TGTGCCAGCAGTTTCAGGGCTACTAACTATGGCTACACCTTC. Translated: CASSFRATNYGYTF.

In this sample, this clone turned up a few times. The J gene is TRBJ1-2, the V gene TRBV7-9; the D is unclear. The V gene lost 1 base and the J gene lost 6 bases, with 12 bases spanning the gap. The V gene's germline CDR1 is SEHNR and CDR2 FQNEAQ (reference sequence). The CDR3 extends over 14 amino acids. Here the CDR3 DNA reads TGTGCCAGCAGCTTAGGCGGTCAGATTCATGGCTACACCTTC. It specifies CASSLGGQIHGYTF.

The gene calls are TRBV5-1 and TRBJ1-4, with a possible D match to TRBD1 (5 bases). Trimming removed 0 bases at V and 8 bases at J, with 8 bases between. Germline V lookup: CDR1 SGHRS, CDR2 YFSETQ. The CDR3 consists of 13 residues. The CDR3 here is CASSLAQDEKLFF. The CDR3 coding sequence is TGCGCCAGCAGCTTGGCACAGGACGAAAAACTGTTTTTT. Using reference TRBV5-1 and TRBJ1-4 for the parts outside the CDR3, the full variable domain is KAGVTQTPRYLIKTRGQQVTLSCSPISGHRSVSWYQQTPGQGLQFLFEYFSETQRNKGNFPGRFSGRQFSNSRSEMNVSTLELGDSALYLCASSLAQDEKLFFGSGTQLSVL.

This sequence joins TRBV29-1 and TRBJ2-1, with 10 bases that match TRBD1. Germline lookup yields CDR1 SQVTM and CDR2 ANQGSEA. CDR3 length: 14 amino acids. J was trimmed by 9 bases and V by 6 bases; bases with no gene match: 11. The CDR3 spells CSVDPGQGFPEQFF. The CDR3 DNA reads as TGCAGCGTGGATCCGGGACAGGGGTTTCCTGAGCAGTTCTTC.

The chain links TRBV27 to TRBJ2-5, with D possibly matching TRBD1 (5 bases). Germline loops: CDR1 MNHEY, CDR2 SMNVEV (reference sequence). Trimming took off 2 bases at V and 5 bases at J, with 12 bases between the two ends. The CDR3 contains 14 residues. CDR3 region: CASSLAQGGETQYF. CDR3 nucleotide sequence: TGTGCCAGCAGTTTAGCCCAGGGTGGGGAGACCCAGTACTTC.

This sequence joins TRBV14 and TRBJ2-5; 14 nucleotides align to TRBD2. The CDR3 is 16 residues long. Losses at the gene ends were 5 bases for V and 3 bases for J; bases not matched to a gene: 5. Per germline, CDR1 SGHDN and CDR2 FVKESK. CDR3 nucleotides: TGTGCCAGCAGCTCCGGGACTAGCGGGGGAAAAGAGACCCAGTACTTC. Translation: CASSSGTSGGKETQYF.

This clone was counted a few times. The rearrangement joins TRBV5-1 to TRBJ2-1; 8 bases fit TRBD1. After removal of 0 bases from V and 7 bases from J, the junction contained 9 bases not matched to a gene. The CDR3 contains 16 residues. Germline V CDR1 and CDR2: SGHRS, YFSETQ. CDR3 protein: CASSLEGQGLMNEQFF. For the CDR3, the DNA is TGCGCCAGCAGCTTGGAAGGACAGGGTTTGATGAATGAGCAGTTCTTC. Complete variable domain (other parts from reference TRBV5-1 and TRBJ2-1): KAGVTQTPRYLIKTRGQQVTLSCSPISGHRSVSWYQQTPGQGLQFLFEYFSETQRNKGNFPGRFSGRQFSNSRSEMNVSTLELGDSALYLCASSLEGQGLMNEQFFGPGTRLTVL.

This clone was detected a few times. The J gene is TRBJ2-7, the V gene TRBV6-5; tentative D call: TRBD2 (6 bases). V lost 2 bases to trimming and J lost 4 bases, with 9 bases between them. CDR1 and CDR2 from the germline V gene are MNHEY and SVGAGI. The CDR3 runs to 13 residues. The CDR3 sequence is CASSYGTEYEQYF. CDR3 nucleotide sequence: TGTGCCAGCAGTTACGGGACTGAGTACGAGCAGTACTTC.

V and J are TRBV2 and TRBJ1-2; perhaps TRBD1 as D (6 bases). CDR3 length: 13 residues. Germline lookup yields CDR1 SNHLY and CDR2 FYNNEI. V lost 10 bases, J lost 4 bases, and 16 bases lay in between. The CDR3 loop is CATMGGRFYGYTF. The CDR3, as DNA: TGTGCCACTATGGGGGGGCGCTTCTATGGCTACACCTTC.